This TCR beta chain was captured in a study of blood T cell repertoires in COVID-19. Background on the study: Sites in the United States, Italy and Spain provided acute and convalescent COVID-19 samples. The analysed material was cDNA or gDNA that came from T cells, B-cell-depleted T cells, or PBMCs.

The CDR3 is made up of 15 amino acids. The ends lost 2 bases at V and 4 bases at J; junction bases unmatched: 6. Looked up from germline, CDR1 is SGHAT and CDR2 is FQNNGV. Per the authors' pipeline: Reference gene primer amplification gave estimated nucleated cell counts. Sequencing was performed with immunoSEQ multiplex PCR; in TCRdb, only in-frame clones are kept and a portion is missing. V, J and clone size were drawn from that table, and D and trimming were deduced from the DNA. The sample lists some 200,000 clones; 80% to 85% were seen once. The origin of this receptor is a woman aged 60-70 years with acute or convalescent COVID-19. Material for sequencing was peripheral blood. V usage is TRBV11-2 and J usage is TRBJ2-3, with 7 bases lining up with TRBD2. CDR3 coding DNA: TGTGCCAGCAGCTTATATATGGCGGGGGCAGATACGCAGTATTTT. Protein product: CASSLYMAGADTQYF. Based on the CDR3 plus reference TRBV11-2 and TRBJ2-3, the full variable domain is EAGVAQSPRYKIIEKRQSVAFWCNPISGHATLYWYQQILGQGPKLLIQFQNNGVVDDSQLPKDRFSAERLKGVDSTLKIQPAKLEDSAVYLCASSLYMAGADTQYFGPGTRLTVL.